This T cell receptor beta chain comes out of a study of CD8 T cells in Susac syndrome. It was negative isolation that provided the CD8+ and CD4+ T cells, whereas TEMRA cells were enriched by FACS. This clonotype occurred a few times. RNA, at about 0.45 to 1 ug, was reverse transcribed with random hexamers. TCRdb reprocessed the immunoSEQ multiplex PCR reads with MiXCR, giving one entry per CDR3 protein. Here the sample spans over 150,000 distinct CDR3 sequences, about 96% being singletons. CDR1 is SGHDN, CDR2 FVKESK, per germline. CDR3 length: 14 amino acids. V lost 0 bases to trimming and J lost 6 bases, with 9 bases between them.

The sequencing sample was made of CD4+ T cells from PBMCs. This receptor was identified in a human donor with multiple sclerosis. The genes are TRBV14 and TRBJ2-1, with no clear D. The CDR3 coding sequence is TGTGCCAGCAGCCAAGATTGGGTGGCCAATGAGCAGTTCTTC. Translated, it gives CASSQDWVANEQFF.